Sequencing of this TCR beta chain was carried out in a study of T cell repertoires in cytomegalovirus infection. Looking at the study overall: CMV epitopes used comprised recently identified HLA-C-restricted ones and well-studied HLA-B-restricted ones. Study-wide results and limits: People with CMV and the relevant HLA were identified by cumulative public TCR beta family frequency. HLA-C-restricted, CMV-specific TCR beta clonotypes were dominant ex vivo.

Germline CDR1 is SGHTA and CDR2 is FQGTGA. V lost 5 bases and J lost 3, with 15 bases in between. The CDR3 is 15 residues long. A remark on this clonotype: Its target is not known.

TCRdb re-called the reads with MiXCR, one entry per CDR3 protein. Of under 130,000 distinct CDR3 sequences in the sample, 42% were seen once. The starting material was CD8+ T cells from cultured PBMCs, obtained from culture after CMV antigen stimulation. The TCR originated in a human donor in good health (CMV status not recorded). Some clones in this sample may be carry-over from other donors' samples. The chain carries TRBV7-3 and TRBJ2-3; D perhaps matches TRBD2 (6 bases). In DNA, the CDR3 is TGTGCCAGCAGCCCTCCGGGACGGGGGACAGATACGCAGTATTTT. It encodes CASSPPGRGTDTQYF.